This entry concerns a single TCR beta chain. Its specificity is unknown. Everyone who donated was a Caucasian adult who lived in Nashville, Tennessee. The data were taken from a study of shared clonotypes between healthy human individuals. Profiled with immunoSEQ multiplex PCR; TCRdb holds only in-frame clones, not every one. The sample contains around 940,000 clones, over 60% of which appear only once. Findings and caveats of the study: Deeper or shallower sequencing was expected to change how clonotypes are shared among donors.

This TCR derives from a man younger than 30 in good health. The sample was memory CD4+ T cells sorted from blood. Subset meaning: CD45RA-negative fraction.

CDR3 loop: CASSPRGTAATDTQYF. The CDR3 nucleotides are TGTGCCAGCAGCCCTAGGGGGACAGCCGCCACAGATACGCAGTATTTT. The chain couples TRBV7-9 to TRBJ2-3; TRBD1 matches at 7 bases. V lost 5 bases, J lost 2 bases, and 10 bases stayed unmatched. This CDR3 has 16 residues. Germline lookup yields CDR1 SEHNR and CDR2 FQNEAQ (reference sequence).